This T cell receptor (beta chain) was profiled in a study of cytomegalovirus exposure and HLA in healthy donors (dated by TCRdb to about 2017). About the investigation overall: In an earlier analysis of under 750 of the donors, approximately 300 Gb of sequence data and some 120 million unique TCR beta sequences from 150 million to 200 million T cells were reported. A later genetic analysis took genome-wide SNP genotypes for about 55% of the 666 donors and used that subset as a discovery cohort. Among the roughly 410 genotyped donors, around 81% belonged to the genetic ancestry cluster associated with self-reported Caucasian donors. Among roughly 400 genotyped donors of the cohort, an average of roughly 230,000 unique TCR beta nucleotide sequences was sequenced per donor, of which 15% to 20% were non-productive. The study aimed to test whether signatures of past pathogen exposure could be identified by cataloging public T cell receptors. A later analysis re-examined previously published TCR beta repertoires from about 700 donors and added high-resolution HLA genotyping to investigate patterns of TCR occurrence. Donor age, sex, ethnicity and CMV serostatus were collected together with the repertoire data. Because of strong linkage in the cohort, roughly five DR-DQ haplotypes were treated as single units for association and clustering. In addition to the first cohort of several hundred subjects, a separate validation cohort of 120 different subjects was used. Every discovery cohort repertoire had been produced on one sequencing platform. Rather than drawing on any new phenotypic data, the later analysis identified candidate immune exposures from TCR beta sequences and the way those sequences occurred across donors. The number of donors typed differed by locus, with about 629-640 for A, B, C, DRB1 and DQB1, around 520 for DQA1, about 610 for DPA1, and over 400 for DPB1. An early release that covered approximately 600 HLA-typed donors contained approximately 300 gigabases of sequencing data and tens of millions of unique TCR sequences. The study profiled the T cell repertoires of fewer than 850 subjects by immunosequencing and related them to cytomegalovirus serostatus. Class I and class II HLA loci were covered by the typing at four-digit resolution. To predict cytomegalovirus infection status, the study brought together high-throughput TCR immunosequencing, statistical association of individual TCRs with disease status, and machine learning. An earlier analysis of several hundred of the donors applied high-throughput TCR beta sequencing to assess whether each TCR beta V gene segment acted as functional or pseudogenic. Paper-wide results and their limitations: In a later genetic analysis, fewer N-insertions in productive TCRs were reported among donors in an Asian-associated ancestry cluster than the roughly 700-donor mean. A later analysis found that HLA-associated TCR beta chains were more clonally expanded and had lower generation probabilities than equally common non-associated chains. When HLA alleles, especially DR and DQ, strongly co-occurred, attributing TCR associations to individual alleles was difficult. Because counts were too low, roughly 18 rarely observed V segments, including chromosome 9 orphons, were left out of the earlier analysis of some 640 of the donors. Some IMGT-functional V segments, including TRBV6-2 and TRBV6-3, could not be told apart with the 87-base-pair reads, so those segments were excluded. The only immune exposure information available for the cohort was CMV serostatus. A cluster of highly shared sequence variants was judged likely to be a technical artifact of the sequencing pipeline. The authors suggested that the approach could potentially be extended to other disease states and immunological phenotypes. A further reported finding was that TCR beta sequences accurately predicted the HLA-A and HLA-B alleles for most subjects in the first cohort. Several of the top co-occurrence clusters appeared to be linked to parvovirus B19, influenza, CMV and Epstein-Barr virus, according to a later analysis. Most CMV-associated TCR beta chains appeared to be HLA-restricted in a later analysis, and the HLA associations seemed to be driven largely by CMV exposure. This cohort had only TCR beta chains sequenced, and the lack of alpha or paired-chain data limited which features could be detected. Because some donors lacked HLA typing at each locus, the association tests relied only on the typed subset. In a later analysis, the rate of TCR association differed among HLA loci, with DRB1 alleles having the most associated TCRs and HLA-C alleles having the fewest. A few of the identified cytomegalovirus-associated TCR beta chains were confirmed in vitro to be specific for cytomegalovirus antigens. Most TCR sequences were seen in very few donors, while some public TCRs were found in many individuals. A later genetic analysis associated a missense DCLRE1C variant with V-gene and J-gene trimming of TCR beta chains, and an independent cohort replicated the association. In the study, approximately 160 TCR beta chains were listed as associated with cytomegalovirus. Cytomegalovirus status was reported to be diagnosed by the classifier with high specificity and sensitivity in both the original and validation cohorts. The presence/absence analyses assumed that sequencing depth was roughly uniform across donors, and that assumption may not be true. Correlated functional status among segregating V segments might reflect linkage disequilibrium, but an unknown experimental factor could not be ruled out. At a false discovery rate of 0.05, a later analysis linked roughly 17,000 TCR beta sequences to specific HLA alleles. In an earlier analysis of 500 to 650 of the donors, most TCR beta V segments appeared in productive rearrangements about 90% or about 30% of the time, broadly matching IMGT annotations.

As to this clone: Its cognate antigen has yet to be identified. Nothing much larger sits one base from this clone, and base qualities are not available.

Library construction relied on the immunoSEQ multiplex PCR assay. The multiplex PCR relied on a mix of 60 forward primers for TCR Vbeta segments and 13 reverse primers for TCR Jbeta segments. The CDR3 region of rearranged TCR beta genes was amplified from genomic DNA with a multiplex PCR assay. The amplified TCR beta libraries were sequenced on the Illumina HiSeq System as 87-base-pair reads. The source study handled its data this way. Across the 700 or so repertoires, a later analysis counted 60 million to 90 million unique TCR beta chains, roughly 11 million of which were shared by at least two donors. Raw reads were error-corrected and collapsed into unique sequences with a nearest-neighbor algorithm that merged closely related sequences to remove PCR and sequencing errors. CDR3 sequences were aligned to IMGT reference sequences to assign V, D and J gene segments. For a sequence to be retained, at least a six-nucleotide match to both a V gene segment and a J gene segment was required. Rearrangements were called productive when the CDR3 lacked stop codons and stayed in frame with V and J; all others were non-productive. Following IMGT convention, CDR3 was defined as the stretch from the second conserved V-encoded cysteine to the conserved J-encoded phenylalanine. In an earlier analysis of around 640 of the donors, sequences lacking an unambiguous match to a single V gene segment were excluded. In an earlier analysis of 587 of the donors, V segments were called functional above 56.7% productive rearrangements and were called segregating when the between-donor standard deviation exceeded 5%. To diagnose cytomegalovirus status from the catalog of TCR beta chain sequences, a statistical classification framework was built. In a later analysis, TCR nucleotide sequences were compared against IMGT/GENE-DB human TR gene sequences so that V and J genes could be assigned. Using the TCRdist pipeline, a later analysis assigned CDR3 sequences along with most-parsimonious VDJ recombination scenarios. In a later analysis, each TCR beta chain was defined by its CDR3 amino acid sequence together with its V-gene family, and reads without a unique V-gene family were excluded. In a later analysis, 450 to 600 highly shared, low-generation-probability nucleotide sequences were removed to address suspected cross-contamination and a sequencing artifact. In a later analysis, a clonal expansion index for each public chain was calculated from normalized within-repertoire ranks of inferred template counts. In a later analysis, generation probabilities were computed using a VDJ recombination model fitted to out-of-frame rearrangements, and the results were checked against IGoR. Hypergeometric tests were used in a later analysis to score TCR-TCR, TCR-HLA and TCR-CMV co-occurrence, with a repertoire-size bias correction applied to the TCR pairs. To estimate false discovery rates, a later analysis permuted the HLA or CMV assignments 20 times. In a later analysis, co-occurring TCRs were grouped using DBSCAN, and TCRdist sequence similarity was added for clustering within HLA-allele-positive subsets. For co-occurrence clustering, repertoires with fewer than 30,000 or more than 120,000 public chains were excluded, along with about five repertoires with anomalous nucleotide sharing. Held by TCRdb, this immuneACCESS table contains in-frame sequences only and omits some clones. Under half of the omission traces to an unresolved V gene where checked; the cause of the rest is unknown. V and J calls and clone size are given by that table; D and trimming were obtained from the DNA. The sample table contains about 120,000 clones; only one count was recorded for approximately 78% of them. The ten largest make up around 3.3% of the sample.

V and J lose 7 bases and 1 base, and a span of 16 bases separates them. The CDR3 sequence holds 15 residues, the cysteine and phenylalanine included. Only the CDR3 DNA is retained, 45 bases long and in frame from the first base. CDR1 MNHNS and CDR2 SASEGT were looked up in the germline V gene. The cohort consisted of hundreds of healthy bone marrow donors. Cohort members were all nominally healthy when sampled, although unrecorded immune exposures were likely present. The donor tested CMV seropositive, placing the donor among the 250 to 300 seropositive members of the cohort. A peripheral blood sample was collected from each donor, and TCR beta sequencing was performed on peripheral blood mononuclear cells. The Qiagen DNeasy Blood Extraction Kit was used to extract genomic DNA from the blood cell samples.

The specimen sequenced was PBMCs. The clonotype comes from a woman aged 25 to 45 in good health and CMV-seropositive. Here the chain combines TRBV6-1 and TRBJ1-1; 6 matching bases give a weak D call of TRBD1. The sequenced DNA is TGTGCCAGCACAAAATACGGGACAAAGAACACTGAAGCTTTCTTT. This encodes CASTKYGTKNTEAFF.